Here is one T cell receptor beta chain with its context. Here immunoSEQ multiplex PCR was the method, and the copy in TCRdb shows in-frame clones only, minus some. Of approximately 170,000 clones detected, approximately 90% appear once; the ten largest clones hold approximately 5%. These data come from a study of blood T cell repertoires in COVID-19. The wider study: T cells, B-cell-depleted T cells, or PBMCs supplied cDNA or gDNA.

V trimming: 3 bases; J trimming: 4 bases; junction bases outside the gene matches: 8. CDR1 is SGHDT and CDR2 is YYEEEE in the germline V gene. The CDR3 length is 15 residues. The sequencing input was peripheral blood. The receptor comes from a man between 18 and 35 years old with COVID-19, enrolled during active disease. This chain uses TRBV5-6 with TRBJ1-2; 8 bases are a match to TRBD1. The CDR3 bases are TGTGCCAGCAGCTGGTGGGACAGGCTGTCCTATGGCTACACCTTC. This sequence encodes CASSWWDRLSYGYTF.